This TCR beta chain was sequenced for a study of cytomegalovirus exposure and HLA in healthy donors. Study-wide findings and caveats: The authors enumerated around 150 TCR beta chains as linked to cytomegalovirus. Exclusion applied to some V segments, including TRBV6-2 and TRBV6-3, as they were indistinguishable.

Primers for the PCR totalled 60 Vbeta and 13 Jbeta. Measured with immunoSEQ multiplex PCR; TCRdb has only the in-frame clones, and not every one. This sample carries under 120,000 clones, around three quarters of them seen once, and the ten largest clones take roughly 2.6%. Regarding this clone: What it binds is unknown.

The CDR3 consists of 13 residues. V dropped 3 bases and J dropped 7 bases, with 10 bases sitting between them. In germline, CDR1 is MNHEY, CDR2 SMNVEV (reference sequence). The TCR comes from a man between 45 and 60 years old in good health and CMV-seropositive. The sample comprised PBMCs. The rearrangement links TRBV27 to TRBJ2-1; D is possibly TRBD2 (6 bases). CDR3 DNA sequence: TGTGCCAGCAGTTTGGCAGGAGGGAATGAGCAGTTCTTC. This gives the protein CASSLAGGNEQFF.